The rows below give T cell receptor beta chains drawn from one sample of a study of sequential checkpoint blockade in melanoma. Only in-frame clones appear in the TCRdb table, and some are missing; sequencing was by immunoSEQ multiplex PCR. This sample has under 45,000 clones; 84% occur once, and the top ten carry 5.5%. Sequencing was performed on CD8+ T cells sorted from blood (inferred from file names), taken from a patient given nivolumab and ipilimumab in sequence. These receptors came from a human donor with melanoma. Both conserved end residues are trimmed from each CDR3. A D gene is named only where the DNA matches it firmly.

cdr3_aa j_call v_call d_call
ASSLQGARDTQY TRBJ2-3 TRBV4-1 TRBD1
ASSGALYNEQF TRBJ2-1 TRBV9 NA
ASSQLGGKTDTQY TRBJ2-3 TRBV7-3 NA
ASSGGQVFQRYEQY TRBJ2-7 TRBV5-6 TRBD1
ASSLMGGQPQH TRBJ1-5 TRBV28 NA
ASSREWSKETQY TRBJ2-5 TRBV7-9 NA
ASSSGGLNEQF TRBJ2-1 TRBV28 NA
ATSREQGVFSPLH TRBJ1-6 TRBV15 TRBD1
ASSQATSGGRWTGELF TRBJ2-2 TRBV4-2 TRBD2
ASSLGGYGYT TRBJ1-2 TRBV7-9 NA
ATSSGVYQPQH TRBJ1-5 TRBV19 NA
SVGPIGTGRGPYEQY TRBJ2-7 TRBV29-1 TRBD1
ASSLATSTDTQY TRBJ2-3 TRBV5-1 NA
SAIRREAF TRBJ1-1 TRBV20-1 NA
ASSELAGGNEQF TRBJ2-1 TRBV2 TRBD2
ASHAGSYEQY TRBJ2-7 TRBV6-5 NA
ASSLELAGGFDEQF TRBJ2-1 TRBV7-8 TRBD2
SVVGGRAGQY TRBJ2-5 TRBV29-1 NA
ASSPSGNEQF TRBJ2-1 TRBV18 NA
ASSMTSSNTDTQY TRBJ2-3 TRBV19 TRBD2
ASSPVNTGELF TRBJ2-2 TRBV27 NA
ASSFSPGLGDEQY TRBJ2-7 TRBV27 TRBD2
ASSLYAGVGYEQY TRBJ2-7 TRBV5-1 TRBD2
ASSQDGGNGYT TRBJ1-2 TRBV14 NA
ASSQYDRDSYEQY TRBJ2-7 TRBV9 TRBD1
ASSLAGGNGEAF TRBJ1-1 TRBV7-6 NA
ASSLTLQGWNTEAF TRBJ1-1 TRBV27 NA
ASSLEGGFDEKLF TRBJ1-4 TRBV7-9 TRBD1
ASSYLSENNEQF TRBJ2-1 TRBV5-6 NA
ASSSPYGGQFYEQY TRBJ2-7 TRBV7-6 NA
ASILWTGGVGELF TRBJ2-2 TRBV19 TRBD1
ASSIGTATEAF TRBJ1-1 TRBV19 NA
ASSAGEVYNEQF TRBJ2-1 TRBV9 NA
ASSLGEREINEQY TRBJ2-7 TRBV5-1 TRBD2
SVLAEPSNEQF TRBJ2-1 TRBV29-1 TRBD2
ASSLGRGTNTEAF TRBJ1-1 TRBV5-1 NA
ACPGQDGGYT TRBJ1-2 TRBV30 TRBD1